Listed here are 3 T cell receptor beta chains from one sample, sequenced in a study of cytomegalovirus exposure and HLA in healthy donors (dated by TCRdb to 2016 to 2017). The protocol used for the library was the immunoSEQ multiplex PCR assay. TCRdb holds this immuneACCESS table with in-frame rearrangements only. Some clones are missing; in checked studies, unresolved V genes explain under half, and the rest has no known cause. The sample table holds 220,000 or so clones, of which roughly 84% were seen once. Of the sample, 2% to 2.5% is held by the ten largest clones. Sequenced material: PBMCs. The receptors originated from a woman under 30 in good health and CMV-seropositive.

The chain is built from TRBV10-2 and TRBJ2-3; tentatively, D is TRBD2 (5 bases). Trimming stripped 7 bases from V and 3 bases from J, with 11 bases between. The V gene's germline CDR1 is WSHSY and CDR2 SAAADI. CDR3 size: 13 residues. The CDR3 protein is CASKGSRTDTQYF. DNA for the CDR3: TGCGCCAGCAAAGGGAGTAGGACAGATACGCAGTATTTT.

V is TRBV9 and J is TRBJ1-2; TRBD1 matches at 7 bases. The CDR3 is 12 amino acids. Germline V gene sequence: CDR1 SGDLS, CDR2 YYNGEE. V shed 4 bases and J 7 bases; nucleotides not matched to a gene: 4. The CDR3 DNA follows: TGTGCCAGCAGCTTTGGACAGGTTGGCTACACCTTC. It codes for CASSFGQVGYTF.

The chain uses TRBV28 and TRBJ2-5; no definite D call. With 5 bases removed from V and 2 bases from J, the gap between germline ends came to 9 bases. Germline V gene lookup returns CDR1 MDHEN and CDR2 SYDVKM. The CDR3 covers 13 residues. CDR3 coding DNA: TGTGCCAGCAGTGAGGCTGGTCAAGAGACCCAGTACTTC. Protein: CASSEAGQETQYF.